The 29 T cell receptor beta chains below come from one sample, sequenced in a study of blood T cell repertoires in COVID-19. The table came from immunoSEQ multiplex PCR; TCRdb's copy has only in-frame clones and leaves some out. The sample has 120,000 to 150,000 clones, 70% to 90% seen once; the top ten hold around 8%. What was sequenced was peripheral blood. Every receptor here comes from a woman aged 60 to 75 with COVID-19, enrolled during active disease.

The rearrangement uses TRBV18 and TRBJ1-2; D unclear. Trimming pared 2 bases from V and 6 bases from J, leaving 10 bases between. Per the germline V gene, CDR1 is KGHSH and CDR2 is LQKENI. This CDR3 comprises 13 residues. The CDR3, as DNA: TGTGCCAGCTCACCAAACCATTTAGATGGCTACACCTTC. Translating gives CASSPNHLDGYTF.

This clone turned up a few times. The rearrangement links TRBV6-6 to TRBJ1-1, with 11 bases that match TRBD1. The CDR3 is made up of 15 amino acids. The J segment lost 3 bases and the V segment lost 10 bases, leaving 10 bases of the junction unmatched. The V gene's germline CDR1 is MNHNY and CDR2 SVGAGI (reference sequence). The CDR3 nucleotides read TGTGCCACCCACAGGACAGGGGGCGAAGACACTGAAGCTTTCTTT. Translating it yields CATHRTGGEDTEAFF.

The chain couples TRBV29-1 to TRBJ1-1, with TRBD1 matching over 10 bases. Germline V gives CDR1 SQVTM, CDR2 ANQGSEA. The CDR3 is 13 amino acids. V lost 6 bases to trimming and J lost 3 bases; unmatched junction nucleotides: 4. CDR3 sequence (DNA): TGCAGCGTGCTCGGGACAGGGGACACTGAAGCTTTCTTT. It encodes CSVLGTGDTEAFF.

The rearrangement joins TRBV11-2 to TRBJ2-3; a weak D match, TRBD1 (6 bases). This CDR3 has 12 amino acids. The germline V gene has CDR1 SGHAT and CDR2 FQNNGV. V was shortened by 3 bases and J by 15 bases, with 16 bases between the two germline ends. The CDR3 region is CASSLPGTMSYF. In DNA, the CDR3 is TGTGCCAGCAGCTTGCCCGGGACAATGAGTTATTTT. Complete variable domain (other parts from reference TRBV11-2 and TRBJ2-3): EAGVAQSPRYKIIEKRQSVAFWCNPISGHATLYWYQQILGQGPKLLIQFQNNGVVDDSQLPKDRFSAERLKGVDSTLKIQPAKLEDSAVYLCASSLPGTMSYFGPGTRLTVL.

The rearrangement links TRBV25-1 to TRBJ1-1; 9 nucleotides match TRBD1. V lost 9 bases, J lost 3 bases, and 5 bases stayed unmatched. Germline-derived CDR1 and CDR2 are MGHDK and SYGVNS. The CDR3 covers 13 residues. CDR3 bases: TGTGCCAGTCGGGACAGGGATTACACTGAAGCTTTCTTT. This codes for CASRDRDYTEAFF.

V usage is TRBV6-6 and J usage is TRBJ1-5; D gene unclear. The germline CDR1 and CDR2 sequences are MNHNY and SVGAGI (reference sequence). The CDR3 consists of 15 residues. With 2 bases removed from V and 0 bases from J, the gap between germline ends came to 8 bases. The CDR3 nucleotides are TGTGCCAGCAGTTACGGTAGCCATAGCAATCAGCCCCAGCATTTT. Protein product: CASSYGSHSNQPQHF.

The V gene is TRBV7-2, the J gene TRBJ2-3; D not resolved. Germline CDR1 is SGHTA and CDR2 is FQGNSA. V lost 3 bases to trimming and J lost 6 bases, with 10 bases between them. This CDR3 is built from 13 residues. CDR3 loop: CASSLQARDTQYF. DNA of the CDR3: TGTGCCAGCAGCTTGCAGGCTCGGGATACGCAGTATTTT.

This clone was seen just once. The V gene is TRBV30, the J gene TRBJ1-4, with D possibly TRBD1 on 6 matching bases. Germline lookup yields CDR1 GTSNPN and CDR2 SVGIG (reference sequence). The CDR3 covers 15 residues. V dropped 0 bases and J dropped 8 bases, with 16 bases sitting between them. CDR3 amino acids: CAWSVPTGGSEKLFF. The CDR3 DNA is TGTGCCTGGAGTGTCCCCACGGGGGGCAGCGAAAAACTGTTTTTT.

V and J are TRBV6-5 and TRBJ1-2; tentative D call: TRBD1 (5 bases). Looked up from germline, CDR1 is MNHEY and CDR2 is SVGAGI. V lost 4 bases and J lost 5, with 14 bases in between. This CDR3 region has 14 residues. CDR3 coding DNA: TGTGCCAGCAGTTTCCGACAGTACGATTATGGCTACACCTTC. Translated, it gives CASSFRQYDYGYTF.

CDR3: CASRGQGLSFYGTEAFF. The CDR3 nucleotides are TGTGCCAGTAGGGGACAGGGTTTATCTTTTTATGGCACTGAAGCTTTCTTT. The V call is TRBV19, the J call TRBJ1-1; TRBD1 matches 9 bases. Germline trimming cut 6 bases from V and 4 bases from J; bases unmatched to any gene: 15. The CDR3 is made up of 17 amino acids. Germline-derived CDR1 and CDR2 are LNHDA and SQIVND (reference sequence).

CDR3 region: CASSLGLAGGPRKTQYF. As DNA, the CDR3 is TGTGCCAGCAGCTTGGGACTAGCGGGGGGCCCCAGGAAGACCCAGTACTTC. The chain is built from TRBV5-4 and TRBJ2-5; 13 bases agree with TRBD2. The CDR3 spans 17 residues. The germline gives CDR1 SGHNT, CDR2 YYREEE (reference sequence). V shed 0 bases and J 6 bases; nucleotides not matched to a gene: 8. Full variable domain (missing parts from reference TRBV5-4 and TRBJ2-5): ETGVTQSPTHLIKTRGQQVTLRCSSQSGHNTVSWYQQALGQGPQFIFQYYREEENGRGNFPPRFSGLQFPNYSSELNVNALELDDSALYLCASSLGLAGGPRKTQYFGPGTRLLVL.

The rearrangement uses TRBV19 and TRBJ1-2, with 9 bases aligning to TRBD1. Germline V lookup: CDR1 LNHDA, CDR2 SQIVND (reference sequence). CDR3 length equals 13 residues. J lost 6 bases, V lost 6 bases, and 5 bases had no gene match. The CDR3: CASSGQGFNGYTF. DNA for the CDR3: TGTGCCAGTAGCGGACAGGGGTTCAATGGCTACACCTTC.

The chain employs TRBV19 and TRBJ1-6, with D unresolved. V was cut by 1 base and J by 7 bases, with 8 bases left in between. This CDR3 contains 14 residues. Germline-derived CDR1 and CDR2 are LNHDA and SQIVND (reference sequence). The CDR3 is CASSIAQLNSPLHF. The CDR3 DNA follows: TGTGCCAGTAGTATAGCTCAGTTAAATTCACCCCTCCACTTT.

This clone is a singleton in its sample. J is TRBJ1-3 and V is TRBV29-1, with D maybe TRBD1 (5 bases). The CDR3 spans 16 residues. CDR1 and CDR2 from the germline V gene are SQVTM and ANQGSEA. V lost 1 base and J lost 0, with 13 bases in between. This CDR3 reads CSVEGATDNSGNTIYF. CDR3 DNA sequence: TGCAGCGTTGAAGGGGCGACAGATAACTCTGGAAACACCATATATTTT.

This clone was recorded once. The V and J genes are TRBV6-5 and TRBJ2-5, with D uncertain. CDR3 length: 15 amino acids. CDR1 and CDR2 (germline): MNHEY, SVGAGI. V was trimmed by 0 bases and J by 5 bases, leaving 13 bases between them. CDR3 loop: CASSYSRVVRETQYF. The CDR3 bases are TGTGCCAGCAGTTACTCCCGGGTAGTGAGGGAGACCCAGTACTTC.

This chain uses TRBV19 with TRBJ1-2, with D perhaps matching TRBD1 (6 bases). CDR1 is LNHDA and CDR2 is SQIVND in the germline V gene (reference sequence). Trimming cost V 6 bases and J 4 bases, with 15 bases left between them. The length of the CDR3 is 14 residues. The CDR3: CASRLDSKSYGYTF. As DNA, the CDR3 is TGTGCCAGTAGATTGGACAGCAAAAGCTATGGCTACACCTTC.

The chain links TRBV3-1 (or the pseudogene TRBV3-2) to TRBJ1-5, with D possibly TRBD1 on 5 matching bases. CDR1 and CDR2 (germline): LGHDT, YNNKEL (reference sequence). Trimming stripped 1 base from V and 3 bases from J, with 10 bases between. This CDR3 is built from 15 residues. Here the CDR3 DNA reads TGTGCCAGCAGCCAAGGGGTAGGGGACAATCAGCCCCAGCATTTT. Protein: CASSQGVGDNQPQHF.

This chain links TRBV19 with TRBJ1-1; D possibly corresponds to TRBD1 (6 bases). The CDR3 spans 14 residues. Germline-derived CDR1 and CDR2 are LNHDA and SQIVND (reference sequence). The germline V and J ends were trimmed by 5 bases and 1 base, with 11 bases remaining between them. The CDR3 DNA reads as TGTGCCAGTAGTTTGGACAGCGCGAACACTGAAGCTTTCTTT. Its protein product is CASSLDSANTEAFF. The whole variable domain, filled in from reference TRBV19 and TRBJ1-1, reads DGGITQSPKYLFRKEGQNVTLSCEQNLNHDAMYWYRQDPGQGLRLIYYSQIVNDFQKGDIAEGYSVSREKKESFPLTVTSAQKNPTAFYLCASSLDSANTEAFFGQGTRLTVV.

The chain has TRBV6-5 and TRBJ1-1; weak D call: TRBD1 (6 bases). The V and J ends lost 2 bases and 8 bases respectively, with 12 bases between them. Germline CDR1 and CDR2: MNHEY and SVGAGI. This CDR3 has 13 amino acids. CDR3 sequence: CASSYPGGQEAFF. In nucleotides, the CDR3 is TGTGCCAGCAGTTACCCGGGGGGACAAGAAGCTTTCTTT.

V is TRBV13 and J is TRBJ1-5; D perhaps matches TRBD1 (6 bases). Germline values: CDR1 PRHDT, CDR2 FYEKMQ (reference sequence). The CDR3 length is 14 residues. The V and J ends lost 3 bases and 6 bases respectively, with 12 bases between them. CDR3 in amino acids: CASSFYRAGQPQHF. CDR3 sequence (DNA): TGTGCCAGCAGCTTCTACAGGGCAGGTCAGCCCCAGCATTTT.

This rearrangement joins TRBV9 to TRBJ2-7, with 11 bases lining up with TRBD2. The CDR3 extends over 18 amino acids. Germline assignment: CDR1 SGDLS and CDR2 YYNGEE. The ends lost 2 bases at V and 4 bases at J; junction bases unmatched: 14. Here the CDR3 DNA reads TGTGCCAGCAGCGTCGGGACTAGCGGTAGAGGTCAGGATTACGAGCAGTACTTC. Encoded protein: CASSVGTSGRGQDYEQYF.

The rearrangement links TRBV7-3 to TRBJ2-5; 7 bases line up with TRBD1. From germline, CDR1 is SGHTA and CDR2 FQGTGA. Trimming removed 5 bases from V and 4 bases from J; junction bases left unmatched: 4. The CDR3 is 13 amino acids. The CDR3 region is CASSADRRETQYF. The CDR3 coding sequence is TGTGCCAGCAGCGCGGACAGGAGAGAGACCCAGTACTTC.

The V gene is TRBV7-9, the J gene TRBJ2-5, with 9 bases that match TRBD1. The CDR3 runs to 15 residues. The V gene end was trimmed by 5 bases and the J gene end by 5 bases; junction bases not matched to a gene: 9. The germline V gene encodes CDR1 SEHNR and CDR2 FQNEAQ (reference sequence). The DNA of the CDR3 is TGTGCCAGCAGCCCTTCCGGACAGGGGAAGGAGACCCAGTACTTC. Its protein is CASSPSGQGKETQYF.

The chain links TRBV4-1 to TRBJ1-5; the D is unclear. V was pared by 3 bases and J by 1 base, with 10 bases between. CDR1 and CDR2 from the germline V gene are MGHRA and YSYEKL. The CDR3 is made up of 15 amino acids. In DNA, the CDR3 is TGCGCCAGCAGCCAGGGCCCTCTCAGCAATCAGCCCCAGCATTTT. Translated, it gives CASSQGPLSNQPQHF.

The chain carries TRBV5-1 and TRBJ1-2, with 7 nucleotides matching TRBD1. Germline V gene data show CDR1 as SGHRS and CDR2 as YFSETQ. This CDR3 region has 14 residues. Trimming removed 2 bases from V and 6 bases from J; junction bases left unmatched: 7. The CDR3 coding sequence is TGCGCCAGCAGCTTAGGACAGGTAGACGATGGCTACACCTTC. It translates to CASSLGQVDDGYTF.

The rearrangement links TRBV4-1 to TRBJ2-5; possible D gene TRBD2, 5 bases. The ends were cut back, 1 base at V and 4 bases at J, with 19 bases in the middle. CDR3 length: 17 amino acids. Germline V gene sequence: CDR1 MGHRA, CDR2 YSYEKL. The CDR3 nucleotides read TGCGCCAGCAGCCAAGGGGGAGTGGGTGGGCCCACAGAGACCCAGTACTTC. It encodes CASSQGGVGGPTETQYF.

V gene TRBV18 combines with J gene TRBJ1-2, with 8 bases identical to TRBD1. The J segment lost 3 bases and the V segment lost 4 bases, leaving 10 bases of the junction unmatched. Germline V gives CDR1 KGHSH, CDR2 LQKENI. The CDR3 contains 16 residues. CDR3 nucleotides: TGTGCCAGCTCACTTTTACGGACAGGGAATCACTATGGCTACACCTTC. Its translation: CASSLLRTGNHYGYTF.

The rearrangement links TRBV9 to TRBJ2-3, with 7 bases fitting TRBD2. Germline lookup yields CDR1 SGDLS and CDR2 YYNGEE. CDR3 length equals 14 residues. The ends lost 3 bases at V and 6 bases at J; junction bases unmatched: 7. In nucleotides, the CDR3 is TGTGCCAGCAGCGACCGGGACTACTATGATACGCAGTATTTT. Its protein is CASSDRDYYDTQYF. Looking up the rest from reference TRBV9 and TRBJ2-3 gives the full variable domain: DSGVTQTPKHLITATGQRVTLRCSPRSGDLSVYWYQQSLDQGLQFLIQYYNGEERAKGNILERFSAQQFPDLHSELNLSSLELGDSALYFCASSDRDYYDTQYFGPGTRLTVL.

The rearrangement joins TRBV7-2 to TRBJ2-7; D is uncertain. CDR3 length: 12 residues. Trimming removed 1 base from V and 2 bases from J, with 3 bases in between. Germline lookup yields CDR1 SGHTA and CDR2 FQGNSA. As DNA, the CDR3 is TGTGCCAGCAGCTTAGTTACCTACGAGCAGTACTTC. It translates to CASSLVTYEQYF.